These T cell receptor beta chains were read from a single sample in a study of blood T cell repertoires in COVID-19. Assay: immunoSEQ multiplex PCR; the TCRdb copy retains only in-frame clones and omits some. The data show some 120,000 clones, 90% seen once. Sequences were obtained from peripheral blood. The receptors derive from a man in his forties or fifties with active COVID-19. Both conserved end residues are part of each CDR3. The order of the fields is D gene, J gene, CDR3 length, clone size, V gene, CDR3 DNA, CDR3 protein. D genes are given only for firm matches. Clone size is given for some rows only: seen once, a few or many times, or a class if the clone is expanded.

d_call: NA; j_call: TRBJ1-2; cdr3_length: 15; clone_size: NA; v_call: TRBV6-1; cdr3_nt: TGTGCCAGCAGTGAACGGGTGGTGTTGGACTATGGCTACACCTTC; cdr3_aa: CASSERVVLDYGYTF
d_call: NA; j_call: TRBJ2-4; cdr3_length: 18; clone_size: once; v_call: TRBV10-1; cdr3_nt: TGCGCCAGCAGTGCAGGGACTGAGAATATTCCAGCCAAAAACATTCAGTACTTC; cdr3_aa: CASSAGTENIPAKNIQYF
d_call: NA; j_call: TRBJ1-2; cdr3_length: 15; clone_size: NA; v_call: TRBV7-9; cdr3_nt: TGTGCCAGCAGCTTAGAGGGGACCAGGGGCTACGGCTACACCTTC; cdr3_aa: CASSLEGTRGYGYTF
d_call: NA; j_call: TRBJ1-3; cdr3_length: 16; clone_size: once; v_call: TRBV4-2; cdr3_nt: TGTGCCAGCAGCCAAGAACAGGTTTACTCTGGAAACACCATATATTTT; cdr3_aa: CASSQEQVYSGNTIYF
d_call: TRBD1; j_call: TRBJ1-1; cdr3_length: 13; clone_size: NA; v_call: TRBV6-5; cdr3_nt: TGTGCCAGTACGGACAGGGGGGCCTCTGAAGCTTTCTTT; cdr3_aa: CASTDRGASEAFF
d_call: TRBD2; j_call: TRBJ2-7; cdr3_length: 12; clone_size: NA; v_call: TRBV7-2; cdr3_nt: TGTGCCAGCAGCTTAGCGGGAGGGGAGCAGTACTTC; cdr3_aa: CASSLAGGEQYF
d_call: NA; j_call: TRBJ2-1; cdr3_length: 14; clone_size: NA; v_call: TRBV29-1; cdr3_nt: TGCAGCGTTGAAAGGCGGGGCTCCTACAATGAGCAGTTCTTC; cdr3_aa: CSVERRGSYNEQFF
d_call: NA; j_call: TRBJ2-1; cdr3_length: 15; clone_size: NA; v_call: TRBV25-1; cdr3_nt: TGTGCCAGCAGTAATAAACAAGACCTGACTTGGGAGCAGTTCTTC; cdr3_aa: CASSNKQDLTWEQFF
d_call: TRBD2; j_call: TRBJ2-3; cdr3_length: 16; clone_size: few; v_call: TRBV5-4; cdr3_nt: TGTGCCAGCAGCTTACGCGAAGGTAGCGGGAGAGATACGCAGTATTTT; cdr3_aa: CASSLREGSGRDTQYF
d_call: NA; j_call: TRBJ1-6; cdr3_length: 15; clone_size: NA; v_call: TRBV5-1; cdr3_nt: TGCGCCAGCAGCTTGGCCGGACAGTCGGGTTCACCCCTCCACTTT; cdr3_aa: CASSLAGQSGSPLHF
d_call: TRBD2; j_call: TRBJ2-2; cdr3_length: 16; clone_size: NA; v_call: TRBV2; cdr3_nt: TGTGCCAGCAGTGAGGTAGCGGGGACGAACACCGGGGAGCTGTTTTTT; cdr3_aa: CASSEVAGTNTGELFF
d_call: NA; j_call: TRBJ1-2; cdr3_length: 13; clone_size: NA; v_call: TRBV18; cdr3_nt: TGTGCCAGCTTAACGACAGGAATGCATGGCTACACCTTC; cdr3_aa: CASLTTGMHGYTF
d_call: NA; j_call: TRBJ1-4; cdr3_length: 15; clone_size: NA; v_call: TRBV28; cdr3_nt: TGTGCCAGCAGTTTACGATGGGCCTCTAATGAAAAGCTGTTTTTT; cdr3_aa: CASSLRWASNEKLFF
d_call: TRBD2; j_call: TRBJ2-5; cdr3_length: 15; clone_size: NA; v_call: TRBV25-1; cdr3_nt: TGTGCCAGCAGTGCTCAGCGGGGAGTCCCAGAGACCCAGTACTTC; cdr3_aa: CASSAQRGVPETQYF
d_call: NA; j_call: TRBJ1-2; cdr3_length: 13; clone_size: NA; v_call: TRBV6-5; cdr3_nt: TGTGCCAGCAGTTCCCCAGGGAATGCTGGCTACACCTTC; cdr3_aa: CASSSPGNAGYTF
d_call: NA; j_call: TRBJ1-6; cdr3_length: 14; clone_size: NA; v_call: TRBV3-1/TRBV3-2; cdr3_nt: TGTGCCAGCAGCCAAGGACTAGATAATTCACCCCTCCACTTT; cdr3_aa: CASSQGLDNSPLHF
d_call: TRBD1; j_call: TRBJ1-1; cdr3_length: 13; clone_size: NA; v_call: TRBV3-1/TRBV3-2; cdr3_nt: TGTGCCAGCAGCCATTACAGGGGAACTGAAGCTTTCTTT; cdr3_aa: CASSHYRGTEAFF
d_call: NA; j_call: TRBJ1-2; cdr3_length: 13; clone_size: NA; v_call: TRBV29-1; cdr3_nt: TGCAGCGTTCGACCCAGGGCTAACTATGGCTACACCTTC; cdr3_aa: CSVRPRANYGYTF
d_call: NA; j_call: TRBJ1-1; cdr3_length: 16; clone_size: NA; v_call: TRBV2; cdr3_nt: TGTGCCAGCAGTAAGCACCAGGGAAGGGGGTTGACTGAAGCTTTCTTT; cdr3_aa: CASSKHQGRGLTEAFF
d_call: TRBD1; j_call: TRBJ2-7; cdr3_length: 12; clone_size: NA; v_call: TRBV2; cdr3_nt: TGTGCCAGCAGTAGACAGGGATACGAGCAGTACTTC; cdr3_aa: CASSRQGYEQYF
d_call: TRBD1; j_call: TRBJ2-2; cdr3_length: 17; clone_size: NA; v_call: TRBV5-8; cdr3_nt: TGTGCCAGCAGCTTGGCCGGGGCAGGGGGCAACACCGGGGAGCTGTTTTTT; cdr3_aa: CASSLAGAGGNTGELFF
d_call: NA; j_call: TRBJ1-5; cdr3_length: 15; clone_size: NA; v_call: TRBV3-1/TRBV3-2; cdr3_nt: TGTGCCAGCAGCCAAGATTCGGTTCGCGGGCAGCCCCAGCATTTT; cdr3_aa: CASSQDSVRGQPQHF
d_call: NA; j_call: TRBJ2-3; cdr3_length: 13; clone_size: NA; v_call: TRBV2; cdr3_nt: TGTGCCAGCAATGGCCTGGGCACAGATACGCAGTATTTT; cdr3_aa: CASNGLGTDTQYF
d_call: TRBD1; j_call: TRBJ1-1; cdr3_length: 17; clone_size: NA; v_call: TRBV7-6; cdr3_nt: TGTGCCAGCAGCTTCCCACCCTACAGGGGCCCAAACACTGAAGCTTTCTTT; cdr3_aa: CASSFPPYRGPNTEAFF
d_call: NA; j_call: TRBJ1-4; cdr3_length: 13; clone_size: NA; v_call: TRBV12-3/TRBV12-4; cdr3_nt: TGTGCCAGCAGTTTCTTCGGGGGTGAAAAACTGTTTTTT; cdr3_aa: CASSFFGGEKLFF
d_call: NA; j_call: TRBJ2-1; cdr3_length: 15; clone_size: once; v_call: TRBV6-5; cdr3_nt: TGTGCCAGCAGCCGCCCCCCGGGGGGCCTCAATGAGCAGTTCTTC; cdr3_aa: CASSRPPGGLNEQFF
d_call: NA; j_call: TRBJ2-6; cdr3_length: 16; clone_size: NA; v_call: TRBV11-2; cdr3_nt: TGTGCCAGCAGCCCACCCTGGAGCTCTGGGGCCAACGTCCTGACTTTC; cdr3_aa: CASSPPWSSGANVLTF
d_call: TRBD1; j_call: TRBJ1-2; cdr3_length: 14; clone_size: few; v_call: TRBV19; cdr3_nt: TGTGCCAGTAGTAGGGACAGGGGGTTCTATGGCTACACCTTC; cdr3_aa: CASSRDRGFYGYTF
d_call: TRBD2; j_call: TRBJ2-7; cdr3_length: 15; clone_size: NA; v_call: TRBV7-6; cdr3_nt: TGTGCCAGCAGTTCCTTGACTAGCGGGGGAAGCGAGCAGTACTTC; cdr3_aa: CASSSLTSGGSEQYF
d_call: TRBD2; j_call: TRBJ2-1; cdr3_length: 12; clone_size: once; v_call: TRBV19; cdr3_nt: TGTGCCTCAGGTCAGGGAGGGAATGAGCAGTTCTTC; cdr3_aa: CASGQGGNEQFF
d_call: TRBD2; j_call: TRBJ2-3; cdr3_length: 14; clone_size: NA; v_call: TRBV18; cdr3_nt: TGTGCCAGCGCAACTAGCGGGAGGTCAGATACGCAGTATTTT; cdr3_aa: CASATSGRSDTQYF
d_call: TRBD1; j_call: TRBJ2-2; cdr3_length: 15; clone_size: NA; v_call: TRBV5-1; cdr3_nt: TGCGCCAGCAGCTTAAGACAGGGGAACACCGGGGAGCTGTTTTTT; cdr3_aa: CASSLRQGNTGELFF
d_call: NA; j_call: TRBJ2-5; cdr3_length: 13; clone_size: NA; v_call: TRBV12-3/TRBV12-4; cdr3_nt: TGTGCCAGCAGCGTCCGGGAGCTAGAGACCCAGTACTTC; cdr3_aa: CASSVRELETQYF
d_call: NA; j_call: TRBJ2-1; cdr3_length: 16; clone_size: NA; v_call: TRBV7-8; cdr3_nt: TGTGCCAGCAGCTTAGCGGGGAAAGGGGCAAGGGGGGAGCAGTTCTTC; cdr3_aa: CASSLAGKGARGEQFF
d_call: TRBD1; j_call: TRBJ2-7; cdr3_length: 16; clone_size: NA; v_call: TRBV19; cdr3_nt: TGTGCCAGTAGTATACGCATCGGGACAGGGACTGGAGAGCAGTACTTC; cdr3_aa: CASSIRIGTGTGEQYF
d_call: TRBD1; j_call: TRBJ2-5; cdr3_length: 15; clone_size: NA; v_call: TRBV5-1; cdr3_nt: TGCGCCAGCAGCTTGGGACAGGGGGCCCAAGAGACCCAGTACTTC; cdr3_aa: CASSLGQGAQETQYF
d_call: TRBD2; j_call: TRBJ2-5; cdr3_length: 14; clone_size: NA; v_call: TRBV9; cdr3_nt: TGTGCCAGCAGCGTCGGGGGGATTGGAGAGACCCAGTACTTC; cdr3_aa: CASSVGGIGETQYF
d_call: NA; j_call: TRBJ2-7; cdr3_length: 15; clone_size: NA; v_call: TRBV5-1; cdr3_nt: TGCGCCAGCAGCTTGGCCCTGGGGGCGACATACGAGCAGTACTTC; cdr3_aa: CASSLALGATYEQYF
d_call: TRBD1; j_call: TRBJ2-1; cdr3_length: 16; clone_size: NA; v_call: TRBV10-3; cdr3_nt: TGTGCCATCAGTGAAGGGGGACAGGGCGGGCTGAATGAGCAGTTCTTC; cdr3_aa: CAISEGGQGGLNEQFF
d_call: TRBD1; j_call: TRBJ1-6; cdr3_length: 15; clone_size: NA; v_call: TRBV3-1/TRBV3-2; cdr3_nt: TGTGCCAGCAGCCAAACCGGGACAGGAATTTCACCCCTCCACTTT; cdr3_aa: CASSQTGTGISPLHF
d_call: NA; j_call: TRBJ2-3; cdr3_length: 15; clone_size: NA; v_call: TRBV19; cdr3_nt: TGTGCCAGTAGTATTATCCCTACTAGCACAGATACGCAGTATTTT; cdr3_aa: CASSIIPTSTDTQYF
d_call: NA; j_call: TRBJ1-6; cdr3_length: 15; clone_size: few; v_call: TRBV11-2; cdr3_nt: TGTGCCAGCAGTTCATATACAGGGTCCAATTCACCCCTCCACTTT; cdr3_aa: CASSSYTGSNSPLHF
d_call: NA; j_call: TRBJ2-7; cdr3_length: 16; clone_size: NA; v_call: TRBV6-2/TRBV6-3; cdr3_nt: TGTGCCAGCAGTTTCTCTACTGCAGGTCTCTCCTACGAGCAGTACTTC; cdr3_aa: CASSFSTAGLSYEQYF
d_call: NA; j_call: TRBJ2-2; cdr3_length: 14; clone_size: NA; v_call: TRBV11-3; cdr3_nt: TGTGCCAGCAGCTTAGGAGGGAACACCGGGGAGCTGTTTTTT; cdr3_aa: CASSLGGNTGELFF
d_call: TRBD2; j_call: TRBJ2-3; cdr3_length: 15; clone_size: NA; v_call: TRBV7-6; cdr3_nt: TGTGCCAGCAGCCTTGGACTAGCGGGGACAGATACGCAGTATTTT; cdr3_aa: CASSLGLAGTDTQYF